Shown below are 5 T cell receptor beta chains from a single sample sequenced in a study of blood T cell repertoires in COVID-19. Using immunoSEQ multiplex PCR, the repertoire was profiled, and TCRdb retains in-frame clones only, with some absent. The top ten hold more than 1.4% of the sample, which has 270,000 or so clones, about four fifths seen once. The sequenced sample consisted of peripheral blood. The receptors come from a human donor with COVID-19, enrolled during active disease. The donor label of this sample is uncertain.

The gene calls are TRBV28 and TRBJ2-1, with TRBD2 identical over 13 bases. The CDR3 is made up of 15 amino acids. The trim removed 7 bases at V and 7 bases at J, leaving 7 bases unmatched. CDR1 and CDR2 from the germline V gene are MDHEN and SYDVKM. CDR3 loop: CASTTGTSGVNEQFF. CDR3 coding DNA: TGTGCCAGCACCACCGGGACTAGCGGGGTTAATGAGCAGTTCTTC.

This chain's CDR3 is CAWTQARDSPLHF. The DNA for the CDR3 is TGTGCCTGGACCCAAGCCAGGGATTCACCCCTCCACTTT. The chain is built from TRBV30 and TRBJ1-6, with a possible D match to TRBD1 (5 bases). Trimming cost V 4 bases and J 8 bases, with 12 bases left between them. Germline V gene sequence: CDR1 GTSNPN, CDR2 SVGIG (reference sequence). The CDR3 has 13 amino acids.

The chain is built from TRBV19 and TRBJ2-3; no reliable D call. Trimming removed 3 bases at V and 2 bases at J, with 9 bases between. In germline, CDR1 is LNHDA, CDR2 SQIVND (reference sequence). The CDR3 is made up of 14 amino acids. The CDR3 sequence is CASSIRDTTDTQYF. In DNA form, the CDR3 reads TGTGCCAGTAGTATTCGAGACACCACAGATACGCAGTATTTT.

The CDR3 coding sequence is TGTGCCAGCAGCTTGATAAGCGGGAGATCCTACAATGAGCAGTTCTTC. Translating it yields CASSLISGRSYNEQFF. The chain is built from TRBV9 and TRBJ2-1; 8 bases map to TRBD2. This CDR3 spans 16 amino acids. Trimming cost V 4 bases and J 1 base; bases outside gene matches: 7. The germline V gene encodes CDR1 SGDLS and CDR2 YYNGEE.

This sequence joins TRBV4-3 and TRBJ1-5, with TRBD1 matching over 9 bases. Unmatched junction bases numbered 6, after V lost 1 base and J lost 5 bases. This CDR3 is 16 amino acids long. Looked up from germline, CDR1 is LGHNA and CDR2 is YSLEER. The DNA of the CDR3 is TGCGCCAGCAGCCAAGGTCCGGACAGGGGCGATCAGCCCCAGCATTTT. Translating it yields CASSQGPDRGDQPQHF.